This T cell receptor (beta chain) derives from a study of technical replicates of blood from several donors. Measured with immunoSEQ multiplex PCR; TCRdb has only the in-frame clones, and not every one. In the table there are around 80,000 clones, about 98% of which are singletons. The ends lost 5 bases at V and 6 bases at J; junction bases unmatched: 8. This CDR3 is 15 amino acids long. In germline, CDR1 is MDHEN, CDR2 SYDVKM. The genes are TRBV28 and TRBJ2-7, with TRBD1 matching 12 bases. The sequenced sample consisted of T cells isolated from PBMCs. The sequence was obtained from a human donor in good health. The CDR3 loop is CASSMSGTGGGEQYF. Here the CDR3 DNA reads TGTGCCAGCAGTATGTCCGGGACAGGGGGCGGCGAGCAGTACTTC.